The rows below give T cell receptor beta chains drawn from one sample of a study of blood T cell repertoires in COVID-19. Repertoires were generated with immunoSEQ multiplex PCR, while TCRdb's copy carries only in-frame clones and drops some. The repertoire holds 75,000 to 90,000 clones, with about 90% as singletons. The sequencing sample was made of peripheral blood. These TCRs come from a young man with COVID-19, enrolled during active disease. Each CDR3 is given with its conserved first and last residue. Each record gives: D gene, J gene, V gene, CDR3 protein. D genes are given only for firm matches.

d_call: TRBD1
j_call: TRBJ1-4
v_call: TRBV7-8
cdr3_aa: CASSYEASTGEGKLFF

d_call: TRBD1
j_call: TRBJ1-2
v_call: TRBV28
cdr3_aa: CASSLWGRGRPNYGYTF

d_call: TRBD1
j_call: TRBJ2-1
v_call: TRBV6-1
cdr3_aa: CASSGPGQGLPGDYNEQFF

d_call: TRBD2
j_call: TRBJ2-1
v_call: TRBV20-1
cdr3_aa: CSASSGRGIYNEQFF

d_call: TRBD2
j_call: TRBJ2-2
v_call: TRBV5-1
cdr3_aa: CASSQGLAGGPYTGELFF

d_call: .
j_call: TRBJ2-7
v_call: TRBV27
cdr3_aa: CASSLAALSSYEQYF

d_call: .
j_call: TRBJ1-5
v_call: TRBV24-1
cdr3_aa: CATSGGRVWPQHF

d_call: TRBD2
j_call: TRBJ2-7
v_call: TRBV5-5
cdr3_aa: CASEEFSGGYEQYF

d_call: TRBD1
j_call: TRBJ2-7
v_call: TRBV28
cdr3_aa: CASSGQGPYEQYF

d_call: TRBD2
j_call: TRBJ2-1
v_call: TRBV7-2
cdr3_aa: CASSSLAGLLLNEQFF

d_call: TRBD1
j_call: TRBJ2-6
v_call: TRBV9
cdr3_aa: CASSDYRGPGANVLTF

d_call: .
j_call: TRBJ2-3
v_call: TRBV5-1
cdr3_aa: CASRSVAPTDTQYF

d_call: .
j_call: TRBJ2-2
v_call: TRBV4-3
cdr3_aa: CASSPDSANTGELFF

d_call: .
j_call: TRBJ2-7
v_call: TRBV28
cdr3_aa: CASTPSVRESEQYF

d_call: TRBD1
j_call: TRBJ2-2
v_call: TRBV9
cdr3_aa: CASSVAGTESTGELFF

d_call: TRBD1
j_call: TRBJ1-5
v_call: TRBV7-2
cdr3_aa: CASSWDRGSQPQHF

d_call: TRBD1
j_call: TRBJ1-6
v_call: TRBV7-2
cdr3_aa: CASSSWTGSNSPLHF

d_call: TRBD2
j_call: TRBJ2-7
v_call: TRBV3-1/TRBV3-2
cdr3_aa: CASSPNLAGGYEQYF

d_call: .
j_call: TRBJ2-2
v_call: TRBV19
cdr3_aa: CASTRRGQEYNTGELFF

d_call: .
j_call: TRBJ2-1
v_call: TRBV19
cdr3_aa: CASSIGSVEQFF

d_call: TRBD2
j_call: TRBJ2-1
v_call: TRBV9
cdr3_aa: CASSPGTSGLRASYNEQFF

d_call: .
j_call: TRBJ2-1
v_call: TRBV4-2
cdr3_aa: CASSQGRQNTYNEQFF

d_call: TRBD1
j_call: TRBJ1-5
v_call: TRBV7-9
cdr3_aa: CASSSSRTGLGNQPQHF

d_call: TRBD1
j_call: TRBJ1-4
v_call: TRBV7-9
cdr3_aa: CASSSPLGTEEKLLF

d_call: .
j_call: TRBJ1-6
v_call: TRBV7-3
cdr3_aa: CASSLGTGSSYNSPLHF

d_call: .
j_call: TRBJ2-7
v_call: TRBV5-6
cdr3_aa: CASSRRMGSYSYEQYF

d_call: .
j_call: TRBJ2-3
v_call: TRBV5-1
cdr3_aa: CASSLGTGDTDTQYF

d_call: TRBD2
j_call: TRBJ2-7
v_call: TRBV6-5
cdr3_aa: CASSYPTSGNGYEQYF

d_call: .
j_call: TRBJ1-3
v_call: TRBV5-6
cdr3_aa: CASSPQGSGNTIYF

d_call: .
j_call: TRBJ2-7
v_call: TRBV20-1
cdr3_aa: CSASEWQYEQYF

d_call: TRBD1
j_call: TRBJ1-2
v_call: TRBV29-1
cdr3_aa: CSVRDSPFGYTF

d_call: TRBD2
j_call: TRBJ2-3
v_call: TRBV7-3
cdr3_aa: CASSLLGLAGGRTDTQYF

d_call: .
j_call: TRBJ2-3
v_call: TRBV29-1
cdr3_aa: CSVVEGVADTQYF

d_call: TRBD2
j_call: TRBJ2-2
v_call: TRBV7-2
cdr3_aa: CASSLSSGTNTGELFF

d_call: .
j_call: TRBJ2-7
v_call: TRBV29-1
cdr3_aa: CSVVGDIYEQYF

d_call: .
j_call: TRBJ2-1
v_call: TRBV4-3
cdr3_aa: CASSQGESLARDEQFF

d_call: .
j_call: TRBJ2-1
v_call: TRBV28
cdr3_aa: CASRGLRPNTEQFF

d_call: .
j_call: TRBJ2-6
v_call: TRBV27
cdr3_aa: CASSLSRGANVLTF

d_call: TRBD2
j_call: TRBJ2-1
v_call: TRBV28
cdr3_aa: CASSFEAGYNEQFF

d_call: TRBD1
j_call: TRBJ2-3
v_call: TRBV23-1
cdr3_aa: CASSHPSPTGGKPLSTDTQYF

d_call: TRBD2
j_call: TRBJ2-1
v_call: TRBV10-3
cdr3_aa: CAIRGLGVQNNDNEQFF

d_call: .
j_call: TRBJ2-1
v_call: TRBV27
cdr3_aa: CASSLLGGSYNEQFF